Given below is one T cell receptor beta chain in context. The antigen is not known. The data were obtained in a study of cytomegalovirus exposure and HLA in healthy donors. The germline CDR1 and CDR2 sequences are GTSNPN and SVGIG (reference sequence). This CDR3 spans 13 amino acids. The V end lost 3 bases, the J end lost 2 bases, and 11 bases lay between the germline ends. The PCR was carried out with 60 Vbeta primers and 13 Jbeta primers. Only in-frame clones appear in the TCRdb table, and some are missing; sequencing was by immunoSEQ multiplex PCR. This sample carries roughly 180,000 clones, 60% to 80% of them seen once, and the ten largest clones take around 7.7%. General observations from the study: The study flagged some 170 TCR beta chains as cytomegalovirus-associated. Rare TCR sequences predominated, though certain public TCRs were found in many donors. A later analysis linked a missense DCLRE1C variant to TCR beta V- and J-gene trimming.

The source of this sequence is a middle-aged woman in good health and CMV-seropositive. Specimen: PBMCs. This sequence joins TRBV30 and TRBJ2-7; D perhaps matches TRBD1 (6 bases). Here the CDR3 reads CAWSAGAAYEQYF. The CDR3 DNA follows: TGTGCCTGGAGCGCAGGGGCGGCCTACGAGCAGTACTTC. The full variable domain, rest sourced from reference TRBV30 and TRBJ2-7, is SQTIHQWPATLVQPVGSPLSLECTVEGTSNPNLYWYRQAAGRGLQLLFYSVGIGQISSEVPQNLSASRPQDRQFILSSKKLLLSDSGFYLCAWSAGAAYEQYFGPGTRLTVT.